One sample yielded the 27 T cell receptor beta chains listed below, sequenced in a study of blood T cell repertoires in COVID-19. The method was immunoSEQ multiplex PCR; TCRdb's version includes in-frame clones alone and lacks a portion of them. The table records some 31,000 clones, roughly 88% of them present only once. Sequences were obtained from peripheral blood. These receptors all come from a man between 65 and 85 years old with active or convalescent COVID-19.

The rearrangement joins TRBV20-1 to TRBJ1-2, with a possible D match to TRBD1 (6 bases). This CDR3 has 14 amino acids. From germline, CDR1 is DFQATT and CDR2 SNEGSKA (reference sequence). Deletions cut 3 bases from V and 8 bases from J, with 19 bases between. The CDR3 DNA reads TGCAGTGCTAGTGGGGGGCCTTCCTGGGAAGGCTACACCTTC. Amino acid sequence: CSASGGPSWEGYTF.

This clone was recorded only once. The chain recombines TRBV27 with TRBJ1-1; 7 positions agree with TRBD1. V was pared by 5 bases and J by 2 bases, with 5 bases of the junction left unmatched. The CDR3 runs 14 residues. CDR1 and CDR2 from the germline V gene are MNHEY and SMNVEV (reference sequence). The DNA for the CDR3 is TGTGCCAGCAGTCCAGGACAGGCTAACACTGAAGCTTTCTTT. This sequence encodes CASSPGQANTEAFF.

The chain couples TRBV6-5 to TRBJ2-1, with TRBD2 matching 9 bases. Trimming cost V 2 bases and J 4 bases; bases outside gene matches: 3. The CDR3 contains 15 residues. Per germline, CDR1 MNHEY and CDR2 SVGAGI. CDR3 in DNA: TGTGCCAGCAGTTACCAAACTAGCGGGTACAATGAGCAGTTCTTC. Residues: CASSYQTSGYNEQFF.

The rearrangement links TRBV25-1 to TRBJ1-1; 7 bases map to TRBD1. V gave up 5 bases and J gave up 5 bases; unmatched junction bases: 11. The CDR3 loop spans 15 amino acids. Germline CDR1 is MGHDK and CDR2 is SYGVNS. CDR3 in DNA: TGTGCCAGCAGTTTATCCAAACTACAGGGGACTGAAGCTTTCTTT. Encoded protein: CASSLSKLQGTEAFF.

This chain links TRBV18 with TRBJ2-5; D is unresolved. Germline CDR1 reads KGHSH; CDR2 reads LQKENI. Deletions cut 3 bases from V and 5 bases from J, with 16 bases between. The CDR3 extends over 15 amino acids. The CDR3 nucleotides read TGTGCCAGCTCACCGAGGATAGAAGAGGCGGAGACCCAGTACTTC. This translates into CASSPRIEEAETQYF.

This clone was seen once. The chain has TRBV28 and TRBJ1-6, with unresolved D. CDR1 is MDHEN, CDR2 SYDVKM, per germline. V gave up 8 bases and J gave up 9 bases, with 17 bases separating them. The CDR3 extends over 14 amino acids. CDR3 bases: TGTGCCAGCGGCTACATCGGCGGGGTTTCACCCCTCCACTTT. Its translation: CASGYIGGVSPLHF.

This clone has a handful of counts. J is TRBJ1-5 and V is TRBV29-1; D unclear. The CDR3 runs to 15 residues. CDR1 and CDR2 (germline): SQVTM, ANQGSEA. Trimming took 6 bases from V and 7 from J, leaving 22 bases between them. This chain's CDR3 is CSVRTSAAVGQPQHF. The CDR3 DNA sequence: TGCAGCGTCCGGACCTCGGCAGCGGTCGGGCAGCCCCAGCATTTT.

The chain is built from TRBV7-9 and TRBJ2-7; TRBD1 is a possible D gene (5 bases). CDR1 is SEHNR, CDR2 FQNEAQ, per germline (reference sequence). The V and J ends lost 6 bases and 2 bases respectively, with 14 bases between them. CDR3 length: 14 residues. CDR3 amino acids: CASSSSDRTYEQYF. CDR3 nucleotides: TGTGCCAGCAGTTCTTCTGACAGAACCTACGAGCAGTACTTC.

The chain employs TRBV28 and TRBJ1-1; possibly TRBD1 for D (5 bases). The CDR3 is made up of 14 amino acids. Trimming pared 3 bases from V and 1 base from J, leaving 9 bases between. CDR1 and CDR2 (germline): MDHEN, SYDVKM. DNA for the CDR3: TGTGCCAGCAGTTTTTATCAGGGGAACACTGAAGCTTTCTTT. Its translation: CASSFYQGNTEAFF.

J is TRBJ1-2 and V is TRBV2; 8 bases are a match to TRBD1. After removal of 6 bases from V and 5 bases from J, the junction contained 2 bases not matched to a gene. Germline CDR1 is SNHLY and CDR2 is FYNNEI. The CDR3 runs 12 residues. The CDR3 bases are TGTGCCAGCAGGCGGACAGGGTATGGCTACACCTTC. Residues: CASRRTGYGYTF. The whole variable domain, remainder taken from reference TRBV2 and TRBJ1-2, is EPEVTQTPSHQVTQMGQEVILRCVPISNHLYFYWYRQILGQKVEFLVSFYNNEISEKSEIFDDQFSVERPDGSNFTLKIRSTKLEDSAMYFCASRRTGYGYTFGSGTRLTVV.

The rearrangement uses TRBV6-5 and TRBJ1-2; D is undetermined. Germline V gene sequence: CDR1 MNHEY, CDR2 SVGAGI. The CDR3 runs 14 residues. V gave up 2 bases and J gave up 0 bases, with 7 bases separating them. DNA of the CDR3: TGTGCCAGCAGTTACGGGCGAACTAACTATGGCTACACCTTC. Translating gives CASSYGRTNYGYTF.

V usage is TRBV5-1 and J usage is TRBJ2-1, with TRBD2 matching 12 bases. The CDR3 is 15 amino acids. J was trimmed by 4 bases and V by 4 bases; bases with no gene match: 3. CDR1 and CDR2 from the germline V gene are SGHRS and YFSETQ. The CDR3 is CASSRTSGDYNEQFF. The CDR3 DNA sequence: TGCGCCAGCAGCCGGACTAGCGGGGATTACAATGAGCAGTTCTTC.

J is TRBJ2-7 and V is TRBV7-2; tentative D call: TRBD1 (5 bases). Trimming removed 4 bases from V and 2 bases from J, with 12 bases in between. CDR3 size: 14 residues. Germline CDR1 and CDR2: SGHTA and FQGNSA. CDR3 residues: CASSSATGPYEQYF. The CDR3, as DNA: TGTGCCAGCAGCTCTGCAACAGGACCCTACGAGCAGTACTTC.

The chain joins TRBV7-9 to TRBJ1-6; D not resolved. V gave up 2 bases and J gave up 9 bases, with 5 bases separating them. Germline CDR1 is SEHNR and CDR2 is FQNEAQ (reference sequence). The CDR3 has 12 residues. The CDR3 sequence: CASSLLGSPLHF. CDR3 in DNA: TGTGCCAGCAGCTTACTAGGTTCACCCCTCCACTTT. Full variable domain (missing parts from reference TRBV7-9 and TRBJ1-6): DTGVSQNPRHKITKRGQNVTFRCDPISEHNRLYWYRQTLGQGPEFLTYFQNEAQLEKSRLLSDRFSAERPKGSFSTLEIQRTEQGDSAMYLCASSLLGSPLHFGNGTRLTVT.

The chain carries TRBV11-2 and TRBJ2-3, with D tentatively TRBD1 (6 bases). The CDR3 contains 15 residues. CDR1 and CDR2 from the germline V gene are SGHAT and FQNNGV. Trimming shortened V by 4 bases and J by 0 bases, and 11 bases separated the two germline ends. CDR3 sequence: CASSSWDKSTDTQYF. Here the CDR3 DNA reads TGTGCCAGCAGCTCCTGGGACAAGAGCACAGATACGCAGTATTTT.

The rearrangement links TRBV30 to TRBJ2-6; 11 positions agree with TRBD1. Germline V gene lookup returns CDR1 GTSNPN and CDR2 SVGIG (reference sequence). The CDR3 covers 17 residues. V was pared by 1 base and J by 4 bases, with 6 bases of the junction left unmatched. CDR3 sequence reads: CAWSAGQGAHGANVLTF. Written as DNA, the CDR3 is TGTGCCTGGAGTGCCGGACAGGGGGCGCACGGGGCCAACGTCCTGACTTTC.

The chain is built from TRBV28 and TRBJ2-4; 8 nucleotides line up with TRBD1. The CDR3 sequence is 14 residues long. Germline assignment: CDR1 MDHEN and CDR2 SYDVKM. V lost 4 bases to trimming and J lost 7 bases; unmatched junction nucleotides: 6. The CDR3 DNA reads as TGTGCCAGCAGTTCCGGACAGGGTGAGAACATTCAGTACTTC. Translation: CASSSGQGENIQYF.

The J gene is TRBJ2-1, the V gene TRBV24-1, with 7 nucleotides matching TRBD2. The V gene's germline CDR1 is KGHDR and CDR2 SFDVKD. With V trimmed by 5 bases and J by 0 bases, 6 bases remained unmatched. The CDR3 is made up of 16 amino acids. CDR3: CATSGLTSTSYNEQFF. As DNA, the CDR3 is TGTGCCACCAGTGGGTTGACTAGCACCTCCTACAATGAGCAGTTCTTC.

This chain links TRBV5-1 with TRBJ1-1, with D maybe TRBD1 (5 bases). Germline values: CDR1 SGHRS, CDR2 YFSETQ. The CDR3 totals 15 residues. Trimming took off 4 bases at V and 1 base at J, with 14 bases between the two ends. The CDR3 loop is CASSAGGLQNTEAFF. CDR3 nucleotides: TGCGCCAGCAGCGCGGGGGGACTTCAGAACACTGAAGCTTTCTTT.

The CDR3 loop is CASSYSGANNQPQHF. In nucleotides, the CDR3 is TGTGCCAGCAGTTACTCAGGGGCCAACAATCAGCCCCAGCATTTT. The V call is TRBV6-6, the J call TRBJ1-5; the D gene is possibly TRBD1 (5 bases). The germline CDR1 and CDR2 sequences are MNHNY and SVGAGI (reference sequence). The germline V and J ends were trimmed by 0 bases and 3 bases, with 9 bases remaining between them. The CDR3 sequence is 15 residues long.

This clone appeared a single time. V usage is TRBV18 and J usage is TRBJ2-3; TRBD1 matches at 7 bases. The CDR3 sequence is 14 residues long. J was trimmed by 5 bases and V by 6 bases; bases with no gene match: 8. Germline assignment: CDR1 KGHSH and CDR2 LQKENI. In DNA form, the CDR3 reads TGTGCCAGCTCTTTAACCACAGGGGAAGATACGCAGTATTTT. It encodes CASSLTTGEDTQYF.

The chain recombines TRBV27 with TRBJ1-2; 9 bases are shared with TRBD1. Unmatched junction bases numbered 6, after V lost 6 bases and J lost 4 bases. Germline assignment: CDR1 MNHEY and CDR2 SMNVEV (reference sequence). The CDR3 has 14 residues. As DNA, the CDR3 is TGTGCCAGCAGACCCACAGGGGGCGTCTATGGCTACACCTTC. Amino acid sequence: CASRPTGGVYGYTF.

The V and J genes are TRBV5-1 and TRBJ1-5; 10 bases agree with TRBD1. V was pared by 4 bases and J by 6 bases, with 10 bases of the junction left unmatched. Germline CDR1 is SGHRS and CDR2 is YFSETQ. The CDR3 contains 16 residues. The CDR3 sequence is CASSRGPGQGSQPQHF. CDR3 sequence (DNA): TGCGCCAGCAGCCGAGGTCCGGGACAGGGGTCTCAGCCCCAGCATTTT. The full variable domain, with the rest looked up from reference TRBV5-1 and TRBJ1-5, is KAGVTQTPRYLIKTRGQQVTLSCSPISGHRSVSWYQQTPGQGLQFLFEYFSETQRNKGNFPGRFSGRQFSNSRSEMNVSTLELGDSALYLCASSRGPGQGSQPQHFGDGTRLSIL.

DNA for the CDR3: TGCGCCAGCAGCTTGGCTAGCGGGACCTACAATGAGCAGTTCTTC. This codes for CASSLASGTYNEQFF. The chain uses TRBV5-1 and TRBJ2-1; 9 nucleotides match TRBD2. Germline V gives CDR1 SGHRS, CDR2 YFSETQ. V was pared by 0 bases and J by 2 bases, with 0 bases of the junction left unmatched. The CDR3 is made up of 15 amino acids. The whole variable domain, remainder taken from reference TRBV5-1 and TRBJ2-1, is KAGVTQTPRYLIKTRGQQVTLSCSPISGHRSVSWYQQTPGQGLQFLFEYFSETQRNKGNFPGRFSGRQFSNSRSEMNVSTLELGDSALYLCASSLASGTYNEQFFGPGTRLTVL.

CDR3 sequence reads: CAWRHPDRYTGELFF. In nucleotides, the CDR3 is TGTGCCTGGAGACACCCCGACAGGTACACCGGGGAGCTGTTTTTT. The chain recombines TRBV30 with TRBJ2-2; tentative D call: TRBD1 (6 bases). V lost 3 bases, J lost 3 bases, and 14 bases lay in between. This CDR3 has 15 residues. Germline V gene lookup returns CDR1 GTSNPN and CDR2 SVGIG (reference sequence). The variable domain in full, with the rest retrieved from reference TRBV30 and TRBJ2-2, is SQTIHQWPATLVQPVGSPLSLECTVEGTSNPNLYWYRQAAGRGLQLLFYSVGIGQISSEVPQNLSASRPQDRQFILSSKKLLLSDSGFYLCAWRHPDRYTGELFFGEGSRLTVL.

The V and J genes are TRBV12-3 or TRBV12-4 and TRBJ2-4; D not certain. The CDR3 contains 11 residues. V was cut by 6 bases and J by 4 bases, with 4 bases left in between. The CDR3 loop is CASSEKNIQYF. CDR3 nucleotides: TGTGCCAGCAGCGAGAAAAACATTCAGTACTTC.

The V gene is TRBV5-4, the J gene TRBJ2-3; D is ambiguous. CDR1 is SGHNT, CDR2 YYREEE, per germline (reference sequence). Trimming removed 0 bases from V and 5 bases from J, with 4 bases in between. The length of the CDR3 is 12 residues. In nucleotides, the CDR3 is TGTGCCAGCAGCTTGGCCCAAGATACGCAGTATTTT. This encodes CASSLAQDTQYF.